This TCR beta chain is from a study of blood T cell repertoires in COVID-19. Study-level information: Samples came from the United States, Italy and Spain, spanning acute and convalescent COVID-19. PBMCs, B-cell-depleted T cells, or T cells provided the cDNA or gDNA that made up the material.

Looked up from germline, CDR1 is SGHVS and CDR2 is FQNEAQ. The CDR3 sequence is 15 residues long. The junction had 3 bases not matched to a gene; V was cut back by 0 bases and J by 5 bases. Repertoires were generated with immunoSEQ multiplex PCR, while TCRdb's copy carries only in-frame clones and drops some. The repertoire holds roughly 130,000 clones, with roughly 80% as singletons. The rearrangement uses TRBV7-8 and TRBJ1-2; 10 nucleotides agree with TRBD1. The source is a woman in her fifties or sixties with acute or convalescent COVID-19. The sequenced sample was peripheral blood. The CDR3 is CASSLATDRGYGYTF. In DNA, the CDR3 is TGTGCCAGCAGCTTAGCGACGGACAGGGGGTATGGCTACACCTTC.